This T cell receptor (beta chain) was observed in a study of T-cell reconstitution after alpha-beta-depleted transplantation in children. This sample's TCRbeta library carried unique molecular identifier barcodes. TCRdb re-derived calls from the PCR reads in MiXCR, one entry per CDR3 protein. The sample lists around 380,000 distinct CDR3 sequences, approximately 11% occurring once. The CDR3 contains 17 residues. Germline V gene sequence: CDR1 SGHTA, CDR2 FQGNSA. Trimming stripped 1 base from V and 5 bases from J, with 17 bases between. This clonotype was seen a few times. This sequence originates from a human donor who donated a stem cell graft to a child with acute myeloid leukemia. The input for sequencing was PBMCs from the stem cell graft donor, taken from the stem cell graft. V is TRBV7-2 and J is TRBJ2-2, with a tentative D call TRBD1 (6 bases). The chain's CDR3 is CASSLVRQGIETGELFF. The DNA for the CDR3 is TGTGCCAGCAGCTTAGTCCGTCAGGGGATAGAAACCGGGGAGCTGTTTTTT.